This is a list of T cell receptor beta chains from one sample in a study of blood T cell repertoires in COVID-19. Here immunoSEQ multiplex PCR was the method, and the copy in TCRdb shows in-frame clones only, minus some. The sample includes fewer than 500,000 clones, about 85% of them seen just once. Sequencing was performed on PBMCs or T cells enriched from blood (not recorded which). The receptors derive from a woman younger than 35 with acute COVID-19. CDR3s include the opening cysteine and the closing phenylalanine or tryptophan. Each record gives: clone size, D gene, J gene, V gene, CDR3 protein, CDR3 DNA. A D gene is named only where the DNA matches it firmly. Where a row states a size, it is once, few, many or the class of an expanded clone; other rows omit it.

- - TRBJ1-2 TRBV19 CASTTGLNSYGYTF TGTGCCAGCACAACAGGCCTGAATAGCTATGGCTACACCTTC
- - TRBJ1-2 TRBV9 CASSAPYGYTF TGTGCCAGCAGCGCTCCTTATGGCTACACCTTC
- - TRBJ2-3 TRBV10-2 CASSESGGTDTQYF TGCGCCAGCAGTGAGTCAGGGGGCACAGATACGCAGTATTTT
- - TRBJ1-1 TRBV19 CASSSRQGNTEAFF TGTGCCAGTAGTTCGCGGCAGGGGAACACTGAAGCTTTCTTT
- - TRBJ2-7 TRBV19 CAVGGQSYEQYF TGTGCCGTCGGGGGACAGTCCTACGAGCAGTACTTC
- - TRBJ1-6 TRBV11-3 CASSLDSRGGSPLHF TGTGCCAGCAGCTTAGACTCCCGGGGGGGCTCACCCCTCCACTTT
- - TRBJ1-1 TRBV6-2/TRBV6-3 CASSLNGFFEAFF TGTGCCAGCAGTCTTAACGGGTTTTTCGAAGCTTTCTTT
- TRBD1 TRBJ1-5 TRBV19 CASSGQGGNQPQHF TGTGCCAGTTCGGGACAGGGGGGCAATCAGCCCCAGCATTTT
- TRBD2 TRBJ2-1 TRBV9 CASSARTRVHEQFF TGTGCCAGCAGCGCTAGGACTAGGGTCCATGAGCAGTTCTTC
once TRBD1 TRBJ2-2 TRBV5-4 CASSWPDRPNTGELFF TGTGCCAGCAGCTGGCCGGACAGGCCGAACACCGGGGAGCTGTTTTTT
- TRBD1 TRBJ1-2 TRBV14 CASSHGGGARPSRYGYTF TGTGCCAGCAGCCATGGAGGGGGCGCGAGGCCCTCTCGCTATGGCTACACCTTC
- - TRBJ1-6 TRBV9 CASSPTGSLSYNSPLHF TGTGCCAGCAGCCCCACAGGGAGCCTCTCCTATAATTCACCCCTCCACTTT
- TRBD1 TRBJ2-5 TRBV24-1 CATSDLRTGGGQETQYF TGTGCCACCAGTGATTTACGGACAGGGGGCGGTCAAGAGACCCAGTACTTC
- TRBD1 TRBJ1-2 TRBV5-8 CASSFRDRGLGYTF TGTGCCAGCAGCTTTCGGGACAGGGGGCTTGGCTACACCTTC
few - TRBJ2-5 TRBV3-1/TRBV3-2 CASSQDARGQYF TGTGCCAGCAGCCAAGATGCACGAGGCCAGTACTTC
- - TRBJ2-1 TRBV12-3/TRBV12-4 CASTWRSYNEQFF TGTGCCAGCACCTGGCGGTCCTACAATGAGCAGTTCTTC
- TRBD1 TRBJ2-6 TRBV7-9 CASHRDRGVGGANVLTF TGTGCCAGCCACCGGGACAGGGGCGTGGGAGGGGCCAACGTCCTGACTTTC
- TRBD2 TRBJ2-5 TRBV5-4 CASSLPAGASETQYF TGTGCCAGCAGCTTACCAGCGGGAGCCTCCGAGACCCAGTACTTC
- - TRBJ2-7 TRBV9 CASSADRGEQYF TGTGCCAGCAGCGCGGACCGGGGCGAGCAGTACTTC
- - TRBJ1-2 TRBV4-1 CASSLRDDSVSMGYTF TGCGCCAGCAGCCTCCGTGATGACAGTGTCTCTATGGGCTACACCTTC
- TRBD2 TRBJ2-1 TRBV5-1 CASIPGLAGGLSYNEQFF TGCGCCAGCATTCCGGGACTAGCGGGGGGGCTCTCCTACAATGAGCAGTTCTTC
- - TRBJ1-2 TRBV9 CASSGTYGYTF TGTGCCAGCAGCGGAACATATGGCTACACCTTC
- - TRBJ1-2 TRBV9 CASSVSRDYANYGYTF TGTGCCAGCAGCGTCTCCCGGGACTACGCCAACTATGGCTACACCTTC
- TRBD1 TRBJ1-1 TRBV25-1 CASQDRGNTEAFF TGTGCCAGCCAGGACAGGGGGAACACTGAAGCTTTCTTT
- - TRBJ1-1 TRBV18 CASKLLGAAEAFF TGTGCCAGCAAATTGTTGGGGGCCGCTGAAGCTTTCTTT
- - TRBJ1-2 TRBV7-9 CASRPTRRDYGYTF TGTGCCAGCAGGCCCACACGCCGGGACTATGGCTACACCTTC
- TRBD2 TRBJ2-7 TRBV7-2 CASSLIAGANEQYF TGTGCCAGCAGCTTAATCGCGGGAGCCAACGAGCAGTACTTC
- - TRBJ1-1 TRBV27 CASSLKGANTEAFF TGTGCCAGCAGTCTCAAGGGAGCGAACACTGAAGCTTTCTTT
once TRBD1 TRBJ1-1 TRBV30 CAWRDRGRTEAFF TGTGCCTGGAGGGACAGGGGTCGGACTGAAGCTTTCTTT
- - TRBJ1-5 TRBV12-3/TRBV12-4 CASSSESNQPQHF TGTGCCAGCAGTTCGGAGAGCAATCAGCCCCAGCATTTT